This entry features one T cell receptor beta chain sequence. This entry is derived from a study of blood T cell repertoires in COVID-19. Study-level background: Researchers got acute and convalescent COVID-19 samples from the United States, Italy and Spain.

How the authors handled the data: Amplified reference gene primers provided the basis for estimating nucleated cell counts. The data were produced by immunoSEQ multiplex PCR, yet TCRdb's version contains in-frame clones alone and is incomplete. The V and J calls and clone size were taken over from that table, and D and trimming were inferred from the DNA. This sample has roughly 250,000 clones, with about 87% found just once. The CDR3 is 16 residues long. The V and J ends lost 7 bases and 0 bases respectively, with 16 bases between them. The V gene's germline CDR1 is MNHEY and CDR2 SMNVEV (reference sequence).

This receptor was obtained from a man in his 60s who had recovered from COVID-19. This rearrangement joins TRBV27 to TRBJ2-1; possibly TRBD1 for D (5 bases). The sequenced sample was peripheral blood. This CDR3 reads CASTLTGPSSYNEQFF. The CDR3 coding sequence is TGTGCCAGCACCCTAACAGGACCGAGCTCCTACAATGAGCAGTTCTTC.